Presented here are 11 T cell receptor beta chains from one specimen sequenced in a study of blood T cell repertoires in COVID-19. The table came from immunoSEQ multiplex PCR; TCRdb's copy has only in-frame clones and leaves some out. The sample includes under 40,000 clones, about nine tenths seen only once; the top ten take less than 25%. Material for sequencing was peripheral blood. The origin of the receptors is a man aged 50 or older with active or convalescent COVID-19.

The CDR3 DNA reads as TGTGCCAGCAGAGAGACAGACCAGAATGAAAAACTGTTTTTT. This gives the protein CASRETDQNEKLFF. The rearrangement joins TRBV6-5 to TRBJ1-4; D may be TRBD1 (5 bases). Per the germline V gene, CDR1 is MNHEY and CDR2 is SVGAGI. V lost 6 bases and J lost 5, with 13 bases in between. This CDR3 has 14 amino acids.

This clone came up a few times. The V gene is TRBV6-4, the J gene TRBJ1-1; TRBD1 matches 11 bases. Looked up from germline, CDR1 is MRHNA and CDR2 is SNTAGT. This CDR3 is 15 amino acids long. V lost 6 bases, J lost 0 bases, and 3 bases stayed unmatched. CDR3 sequence: CASRADRGLNTEAFF. Here the CDR3 DNA reads TGTGCCAGCAGGGCGGACAGGGGGCTGAACACTGAAGCTTTCTTT.

The rearrangement uses TRBV3-1 (or the pseudogene TRBV3-2) and TRBJ2-6, with D possibly matching TRBD1 (5 bases). With 3 bases removed from V and 0 bases from J, the gap between germline ends came to 6 bases. Germline loops: CDR1 LGHDT, CDR2 YNNKEL (reference sequence). This CDR3 comprises 15 residues. The CDR3 is CASSHQGSGANVLTF. The CDR3 region has the DNA TGTGCCAGCAGCCATCAGGGCTCTGGGGCCAACGTCCTGACTTTC.

The chain couples TRBV6-2 or TRBV6-3 to TRBJ2-7, with D hard to call. Trimming removed 2 bases from V and 0 bases from J, with 8 bases in between. Germline V gives CDR1 MNHEY, CDR2 SVGEGT. CDR3 length: 14 residues. CDR3 sequence: CASSYLDFSYEQYF. DNA for the CDR3: TGTGCCAGCAGTTACCTAGACTTCTCCTACGAGCAGTACTTC.

The rearrangement uses TRBV29-1 and TRBJ2-1; TRBD2 aligns across 7 bases. The CDR3 totals 15 residues. With V trimmed by 5 bases and J by 1 base, 8 bases remained unmatched. In germline, CDR1 is SQVTM, CDR2 ANQGSEA. The CDR3 loop reads CSVIGGRGSYNEQFF. CDR3 DNA: TGCAGCGTTATTGGCGGGAGAGGGTCCTACAATGAGCAGTTCTTC.

This chain uses TRBV5-1 with TRBJ1-1, with TRBD1 identical over 7 bases. J gave up 5 bases and V 0 bases, and 10 bases lay outside the gene matches. This CDR3 contains 16 residues. Germline lookup yields CDR1 SGHRS and CDR2 YFSETQ. The CDR3 is CASSLESAGGNTEAFF. The CDR3 DNA follows: TGCGCCAGCAGCTTGGAATCGGCAGGGGGAAATACTGAAGCTTTCTTT.

This rearrangement joins TRBV10-1 to TRBJ2-2, with no clear D. V was shortened by 4 bases and J by 4 bases, with 13 bases between the two germline ends. Germline CDR1 and CDR2: WNHNN and SYGVQD (reference sequence). The CDR3 loop spans 15 amino acids. DNA of the CDR3: TGCGCCAGCAGTGCCTCACCCCGCGGCACCGGGGAGCTGTTTTTT. It specifies CASSASPRGTGELFF.

The V call is TRBV11-3, the J call TRBJ2-1, with 7 bases matching TRBD2. The ends lost 5 bases at V and 5 bases at J; junction bases unmatched: 3. This CDR3 has 13 residues. CDR1 and CDR2 from the germline V gene are SGHNT and YENEEA. The CDR3 DNA follows: TGTGCCAGCAGCACCCGGGGGGACAATGAGCAGTTCTTC. Amino acids: CASSTRGDNEQFF.

V is TRBV5-1 and J is TRBJ2-2; a weak D match, TRBD1 (5 bases). Germline loops: CDR1 SGHRS, CDR2 YFSETQ. With 0 bases removed from V and 4 bases from J, the gap between germline ends came to 13 bases. This CDR3 is 16 amino acids long. As DNA, the CDR3 is TGCGCCAGCAGCTTGGTTCCCAGACAGAGCACCGGGGAGCTGTTTTTT. Amino acid sequence: CASSLVPRQSTGELFF.

This chain links TRBV28 with TRBJ2-1; weak D call: TRBD2 (6 bases). Per the germline V gene, CDR1 is MDHEN and CDR2 is SYDVKM. The CDR3 extends over 14 amino acids. V dropped 6 bases and J dropped 5 bases, with 14 bases sitting between them. CDR3 amino acids: CASSLTRLNNEQFF. CDR3 bases: TGTGCCAGCAGCCTGACTAGGTTGAACAATGAGCAGTTCTTC.

This chain links TRBV28 with TRBJ2-7; the D gene is possibly TRBD2 (5 bases). Deletions cut 5 bases from V and 4 bases from J, with 18 bases between. CDR3 length: 15 residues. Germline CDR1 MDHEN, CDR2 SYDVKM. The DNA for the CDR3 is TGTGCCAGCAGTCCCTCCGCGGGTCTACTGTACGAGCAGTACGTC. It is translated as CASSPSAGLLYEQYV.